The 13 T cell receptor beta chains reported below all come from one sample, sequenced in a study of T cell repertoires in cytomegalovirus infection. MiXCR, applied by TCRdb to the reads, yields one record per CDR3 protein. Of roughly 990,000 distinct CDR3 sequences listed, 30% to 40% are singletons. No cognate antigen is known for these TCRs. The sequencing used cultured CD8+ T cells from PBMCs, collected from culture after CMV antigen stimulation. These receptors originate from a human donor in good health (CMV status not recorded). Some clones in this sample may be carry-over from other donors' samples.

This clonotype was detected only a few times. This chain uses TRBV24-1 with TRBJ2-2; TRBD1 aligns across 8 bases. V shed 3 bases and J 3 bases; nucleotides not matched to a gene: 2. CDR1 is KGHDR and CDR2 is SFDVKD in the germline V gene. CDR3 length: 15 residues. The CDR3 sequence is CATSDRQGYTGELFF. For the CDR3, the DNA is TGTGCCACCAGTGATCGACAGGGGTACACCGGGGAGCTGTTTTTT.

The V call is TRBV6-5, the J call TRBJ2-1; D remains ambiguous. CDR1 is MNHEY and CDR2 is SVGAGI in the germline V gene. Trimming removed 7 bases from V and 6 bases from J, with 7 bases in between. This CDR3 is built from 11 residues. As DNA, the CDR3 is TGTGCCAGCACGGCCACCAATGAGCAGTTCTTC. Its translation is CASTATNEQFF.

Turning to this clonotype: Its ends do not fully match the called genes, so a read error is possible. The chain couples TRBV7-2 to TRBJ1-1; TRBD1 agrees at 7 bases. The CDR3 has 17 amino acids. Germline CDR1 reads SGHTA; CDR2 reads FQGNSA. The CDR3, as DNA: TGTGGCAGCAGTCAGAGGGGGCGAGGGATCGTGAACACTGAAGCTTTCTTT. Its translation is CGSSQRGRGIVNTEAFF.

Details on this clonotype: This CDR3 is missing its conserved last phenylalanine or tryptophan, likely due to a read error. The DNA is left out, because the CDR3 cannot be placed on it with certainty; the CDR3 is given as TCRdb lists it. The chain has TRBV11-2 and TRBJ1-4; the table's TRBD1 call for D was not verified on the DNA. CDR1 SGHAT and CDR2 FQNNGV come from the germline V gene. Counting both end residues, the CDR3 totals 11 amino acids. CDR3 protein: CASSSGDRIIS.

V gene TRBV7-9 combines with J gene TRBJ2-7; D is unresolved. V was cut by 5 bases and J by 0 bases, with 11 bases left in between. This CDR3 is built from 14 residues. Germline V gene data show CDR1 as SEHNR and CDR2 as FQNEAQ (reference sequence). The CDR3 loop reads CASSRAPSSYEQYF. The CDR3 DNA sequence: TGTGCCAGCAGCCGGGCTCCAAGCTCCTACGAGCAGTACTTC.

The CDR3 nucleotides read TGCGCCAGCAGCCAAGAACCAGCAAACTATGGCTACACCTTC. Translated: CASSQEPANYGYTF. V and J are TRBV4-1 and TRBJ1-2; D gene ambiguous. The CDR3 length is 14 residues. CDR1 MGHRA and CDR2 YSYEKL come from the germline V gene. Trimming shortened V by 0 bases and J by 2 bases, and 7 bases separated the two germline ends.

This clonotype was picked up many times. The rearrangement uses TRBV7-9 and TRBJ1-2; D unresolved. Trimming took 1 base from V and 8 from J, leaving 17 bases between them. There are 15 residues in the CDR3. Germline-derived CDR1 and CDR2 are SEHNR and FQNEAQ (reference sequence). The CDR3 sequence is CASSLEVDPRGGYTF. CDR3 bases: TGTGCCAGCAGCTTAGAGGTGGACCCACGTGGAGGCTACACCTTC.

This clonotype was observed at least ten times. V usage is TRBV7-2 and J usage is TRBJ2-1; tentatively, D is TRBD2 (5 bases). The length of the CDR3 is 14 residues. Germline V gene lookup returns CDR1 SGHTA and CDR2 FQGNSA. Trimming stripped 5 bases from V and 3 bases from J, with 11 bases between. Written as DNA, the CDR3 is TGTGCCAGCAGCCTAACGGGATTCTACAATGAGCAGTTCTTC. Translating gives CASSLTGFYNEQFF. The full variable domain, its missing parts supplied by reference TRBV7-2 and TRBJ2-1, is GAGVSQSPSNKVTEKGKDVELRCDPISGHTALYWYRQSLGQGLEFLIYFQGNSAPDKSGLPSDRFSAERTGGSVSTLTIQRTQQEDSAVYLCASSLTGFYNEQFFGPGTRLTVL.

This clonotype showed up just a few times. J is TRBJ1-5 and V is TRBV7-9; D is unresolved. This CDR3 contains 13 residues. Trimming shortened V by 3 bases and J by 4 bases, and 7 bases separated the two germline ends. Germline V gene lookup returns CDR1 SEHNR and CDR2 FQNEAQ (reference sequence). For the CDR3, the DNA is TGTGCCAGCAGCTTCACACAGAATCAGCCCCAGCATTTT. Encoded protein: CASSFTQNQPQHF. The variable domain in full, with the rest retrieved from reference TRBV7-9 and TRBJ1-5, is DTGVSQNPRHKITKRGQNVTFRCDPISEHNRLYWYRQTLGQGPEFLTYFQNEAQLEKSRLLSDRFSAERPKGSFSTLEIQRTEQGDSAMYLCASSFTQNQPQHFGDGTRLSIL.

This clonotype turned up a few times. This chain links TRBV4-1 with TRBJ2-7, with no clear D. The V end lost 1 base, the J end lost 4 bases, and 8 bases lay between the germline ends. The germline CDR1 and CDR2 sequences are MGHRA and YSYEKL. This CDR3 contains 13 residues. The CDR3 DNA reads as TGCGCCAGCAGCCAAGTACCTGCTTACGAGCAGTACTTC. This codes for CASSQVPAYEQYF.

J is TRBJ2-1 and V is TRBV7-2; 7 bases match TRBD1. The CDR3 length is 17 residues. CDR1 and CDR2 from the germline V gene are SGHTA and FQGNSA. After removal of 5 bases from V and 0 bases from J, the junction contained 10 bases not matched to a gene. CDR3 coding DNA: TGTGCCAGCAGCCCTCTGAGGACAGGCAGCTCCTACAATGAGCAGTTCTTC. Encoded protein: CASSPLRTGSSYNEQFF.

This sequence joins TRBV29-1 and TRBJ2-1, with D perhaps matching TRBD2 (7 bases). V dropped 7 bases and J dropped 3 bases, with 13 bases sitting between them. CDR3 length: 13 amino acids. Germline V gene lookup returns CDR1 SQVTM and CDR2 ANQGSEA. CDR3: CSAGGGGYNEQFF. CDR3 coding DNA: TGCAGCGCCGGCGGGGGCGGCTACAATGAGCAGTTCTTC.

The rearrangement uses TRBV6-8 and TRBJ2-6; D is perhaps TRBD1 (6 bases). CDR3 size: 15 residues. The V end lost 4 bases, the J end lost 2 bases, and 9 bases lay between the germline ends. Per the germline V gene, CDR1 is MNHGY and CDR2 is SAAAGT. Here the CDR3 DNA reads TGTGCCAGCAGTTCAGGGGTTCCTGGGGCCAACGTCCTGACTTTC. Translation: CASSSGVPGANVLTF.